These T cell receptor beta chains were read from a single sample in a study of cytomegalovirus exposure and HLA in healthy donors. Sequencing was performed with immunoSEQ multiplex PCR; in TCRdb, only in-frame clones are kept and a portion is missing. The sample lists fewer than 250,000 clones; about 69% were seen once. Sequenced material: PBMCs. The receptors come from a man aged 25-40 years in good health and CMV-seropositive. Both conserved end residues are trimmed from each CDR3.

TRBV29-1 SVVARFRSTDTQY
TRBV5-4 ASSLGSSGTPDTQY
TRBV5-1 ASSLASLAGTDTQY
TRBV5-4 ASSPGGLAGGDYEQY
TRBV7-9 APGEGELF
TRBV5-1 ASSLQRGSYEQY
TRBV5-1 ASGLETQY
TRBV6-5 ASRKQGATYEQY
TRBV15 ATSRLLAGTLTYEQY
TRBV5-1 ASSASGDTDTQY
TRBV10-3 AISEALLAGGPREQY
TRBV7-6 ASSLDPQTYEQY
TRBV19 ASSWRGPNYGYT
TRBV5-1 ASSSGTGSKAGEKLF
TRBV2 ATREGWATEAF
TRBV5-1 ASSTTGGLDTEAF
TRBV27 ASSHRSTNYGYT
TRBV5-1 ASSLGTANEKLF
TRBV7-3 ASSPHPRQNTGELF
TRBV25-1 ASSEGLGSSYEQY
TRBV7-9 ASGGGRETQY
TRBV7-3 ASSSGSSYEQY
TRBV12-5 ASASDKYEQY
TRBV2 ASSEAIRKLF
TRBV6-1 ASSGQGTDGELF
TRBV7-2 ASRPGGLAGSYEQY
TRBV27 ASSLSSLLNQPQH
TRBV6-5 ASSYVAGNTEAF
TRBV11-3 ASSPGQSSYNEQF